A single sample is the source of the 26 T cell receptor beta chains below, sequenced in a study of T cell changes during pregnancy in multiple sclerosis (dated by TCRdb to between 2017 and 2020). The library was built by means of the immunoSEQ multiplex PCR assay. In TCRdb, the immuneACCESS table is reduced to in-frame sequences with V and J assigned. These tables do not hold every clone; where another copy was compared, an unresolved V gene accounts for under half, and the others remain unexplained. Across this sample there are about 94,000 clones, with about 93% seen only once. More than 0.8% of the sample goes to the ten largest clones. The specimen was peripheral blood, collected in the third trimester of pregnancy. The receptor source for this set is a female donor with multiple sclerosis, enrolled in a pregnancy study.

The chain links TRBV5-1 to TRBJ1-2; no firm D call. Germline CDR1 is SGHRS and CDR2 is YFSETQ. The CDR3 is 16 residues long. Trimming stripped 2 bases from V and 6 bases from J, with 20 bases between. The CDR3 DNA reads TGCGCCAGCAGCTTATTTACTGAGGCTCTCGGGAATGGCTACACCTTC. Its translation is CASSLFTEALGNGYTF. Looking up the rest from reference TRBV5-1 and TRBJ1-2 gives the full variable domain: KAGVTQTPRYLIKTRGQQVTLSCSPISGHRSVSWYQQTPGQGLQFLFEYFSETQRNKGNFPGRFSGRQFSNSRSEMNVSTLELGDSALYLCASSLFTEALGNGYTFGSGTRLTVV.

This chain uses TRBV2 with TRBJ2-1, with 12 bases lining up with TRBD2. The CDR3 runs 17 residues. Trimming at V came to 6 bases and at J to 5 bases, leaving 11 bases not matched to a gene. The germline CDR1 and CDR2 sequences are SNHLY and FYNNEI. CDR3 sequence reads: CASRGGRTSGVHNEQFF. In nucleotides, the CDR3 is TGTGCCAGCAGGGGAGGAAGGACTAGCGGGGTACACAATGAGCAGTTCTTC.

This rearrangement joins TRBV14 to TRBJ2-6; weak D call: TRBD1 (6 bases). Trimming cost V 1 base and J 2 bases, with 12 bases left between them. The length of the CDR3 is 17 residues. The germline V gene encodes CDR1 SGHDN and CDR2 FVKESK. In nucleotides, the CDR3 is TGTGCCAGCAGCCAAGGCTTCAGGGGAACTGGGGCCAACGTCCTGACTTTC. Encoded protein: CASSQGFRGTGANVLTF.

The V gene is TRBV5-4, the J gene TRBJ1-1; TRBD1 is a possible D gene (5 bases). Germline V gene data show CDR1 as SGHNT and CDR2 as YYREEE (reference sequence). The CDR3 is 15 residues long. V lost 0 bases, J lost 0 bases, and 9 bases lay in between. Here the CDR3 DNA reads TGTGCCAGCAGCTTGGCTGGACAAATGAACACTGAAGCTTTCTTT. Its translation: CASSLAGQMNTEAFF.

This clone was found once. V gene TRBV5-8 combines with J gene TRBJ1-4; D might be TRBD1 (6 bases). Germline V gene lookup returns CDR1 SGHTS and CDR2 YDEGEE. V was cut by 4 bases and J by 10 bases, with 17 bases left in between. This CDR3 contains 14 residues. This chain's CDR3 is CASSRDGQKGKLFF. The CDR3 DNA reads as TGTGCCAGCAGCAGGGACGGACAGAAGGGAAAACTGTTTTTT.

V gene TRBV7-8 combines with J gene TRBJ2-5; TRBD1 matches 7 bases. Germline CDR1 and CDR2: SGHVS and FQNEAQ. Trimming cost V 5 bases and J 4 bases; bases outside gene matches: 13. This CDR3 has 16 residues. CDR3 protein: CASSLSRTGIRETQYF. CDR3 DNA sequence: TGTGCCAGCAGCCTATCCAGGACAGGTATTCGAGAGACCCAGTACTTC.

V usage is TRBV11-1 and J usage is TRBJ2-1; D unclear. V was clipped by 5 bases and J by 2 bases, with 10 bases between them. The CDR3 is made up of 14 amino acids. The germline V gene has CDR1 SGHAT and CDR2 FQDESV (reference sequence). The CDR3 DNA sequence: TGTGCCAGCAGCCCCCAGACTGCCTACAATGAGCAGTTCTTC. Translation gives CASSPQTAYNEQFF.

This chain connects TRBV6-1 to TRBJ2-2; D might be TRBD2 (6 bases). This CDR3 has 13 amino acids. Trimming shortened V by 4 bases and J by 10 bases, and 13 bases separated the two germline ends. Germline CDR1 and CDR2: MNHNS and SASEGT. Here the CDR3 reads CASSVGGMVELFF. DNA for the CDR3: TGTGCCAGCAGTGTTGGAGGGATGGTGGAGCTGTTTTTT.

The gene calls are TRBV6-1 and TRBJ2-3; TRBD1 might be the D (5 bases). V lost 2 bases and J 1 base, leaving 13 bases between the germline ends. Germline CDR1 MNHNS, CDR2 SASEGT. The CDR3 is 16 amino acids. The CDR3 DNA sequence: TGTGCCAGCAGTGAAAAGGGCGGCAGGGGCACAGATACGCAGTATTTT. Protein product: CASSEKGGRGTDTQYF.

The rearrangement uses TRBV7-2 and TRBJ2-4; 8 bases line up with TRBD1. Germline-derived CDR1 and CDR2 are SGHTA and FQGNSA. The length of the CDR3 is 16 residues. Germline trimming cut 6 bases from V and 0 bases from J; bases unmatched to any gene: 7. The CDR3 reads CASRFGQGKAKNIQYF. The CDR3 nucleotides are TGTGCCAGCAGGTTCGGACAGGGTAAAGCCAAAAACATTCAGTACTTC.

The chain has TRBV11-2 and TRBJ2-1; 8 bases line up with TRBD1. J was trimmed by 6 bases and V by 2 bases; bases with no gene match: 6. CDR3 size: 15 residues. CDR1 is SGHAT, CDR2 FQNNGV, per germline. CDR3 in DNA: TGTGCCAGCAGCTTATCTCAGGGGGCATTCAATGAGCAGTTCTTC. It yields the protein CASSLSQGAFNEQFF.

This chain connects TRBV5-1 to TRBJ2-1; 9 bases are a match to TRBD2. CDR1 is SGHRS, CDR2 YFSETQ, per germline. With V trimmed by 4 bases and J by 12 bases, 5 bases remained unmatched. This CDR3 is 12 amino acids long. The CDR3 nucleotides are TGCGCCAGCAGCCCTAGCGGGACGTGGCAGTTCTTC. Protein: CASSPSGTWQFF.

The chain links TRBV4-2 to TRBJ2-3, with TRBD1 matching over 10 bases. The CDR3 consists of 15 residues. V was pared by 4 bases and J by 0 bases, with 1 base of the junction left unmatched. Germline V gene sequence: CDR1 LGHNA, CDR2 YNFKEQ. The CDR3 DNA reads TGTGCCAGCAGCCGGGGACAGGGGAGCACAGATACGCAGTATTTT. As protein: CASSRGQGSTDTQYF.

This chain uses TRBV30 with TRBJ2-2; 7 nucleotides align to TRBD1. This CDR3 has 15 residues. Germline values: CDR1 GTSNPN, CDR2 SVGIG (reference sequence). V gave up 3 bases and J gave up 0 bases; unmatched junction bases: 4. The CDR3 DNA sequence: TGTGCCTGGAGCGGCGGACAGGCGAACACCGGGGAGCTGTTTTTT. Amino acid sequence: CAWSGGQANTGELFF.

This chain joins TRBV5-6 and TRBJ1-1, with 9 bases fitting TRBD1. The CDR3 is made up of 19 amino acids. Germline CDR1 and CDR2: SGHDT and YYEEEE. V lost 4 bases and J lost 1; bases outside the gene matches: 17. The CDR3 coding sequence is TGTGCCAGCAGCCTTGGTACCGGGACAGGGTTTTTTAGGAACACTGAAGCTTTCTTT. Translating gives CASSLGTGTGFFRNTEAFF.

The chain carries TRBV4-2 and TRBJ2-1; 12 bases map to TRBD2. CDR3 length equals 18 residues. Losses at the gene ends were 4 bases for V and 6 bases for J; bases not matched to a gene: 13. Germline lookup yields CDR1 LGHNA and CDR2 YNFKEQ. This chain's CDR3 is CASSRERLAGVGGNEQFF. In nucleotides, the CDR3 is TGTGCCAGCAGCCGCGAGAGACTAGCGGGAGTCGGCGGCAATGAGCAGTTCTTC.

The rearrangement links TRBV4-1 to TRBJ2-7, with 7 bases matching TRBD2. This CDR3 contains 15 residues. The trim removed 0 bases at V and 3 bases at J, leaving 5 bases unmatched. CDR1 MGHRA and CDR2 YSYEKL come from the germline V gene. For the CDR3, the DNA is TGCGCCAGCAGCCAAGATTTTGGACTAGTCTACGAGCAGTACTTC. This sequence encodes CASSQDFGLVYEQYF.

J is TRBJ1-3 and V is TRBV30; TRBD1 agrees at 8 bases. Germline V lookup: CDR1 GTSNPN, CDR2 SVGIG (reference sequence). V dropped 0 bases and J dropped 0; count of bases not matched to a gene: 7. This CDR3 contains 17 residues. The CDR3 spells CAWSVPRTGNSGNTIYF. As DNA, the CDR3 is TGTGCCTGGAGTGTACCCAGGACAGGGAACTCTGGAAACACCATATATTTT.

This CDR3 reads CASSQIAGGRDEQYF. CDR3 in DNA: TGCGCCAGCAGCCAAATAGCGGGAGGGCGGGACGAGCAGTACTTC. The rearrangement uses TRBV4-1 and TRBJ2-7; 11 bases agree with TRBD2. The ends lost 2 bases at V and 5 bases at J; junction bases unmatched: 5. The CDR3 totals 15 residues. The germline gives CDR1 MGHRA, CDR2 YSYEKL.

The chain carries TRBV19 and TRBJ1-1; D unresolved. The CDR3 contains 12 residues. Trimming took 6 bases from V and 4 from J, leaving 9 bases between them. CDR1 LNHDA and CDR2 SQIVND come from the germline V gene (reference sequence). The CDR3 DNA follows: TGTGCCAGTAGCCCTTCTCCCACTGAAGCTTTCTTT. Its translation: CASSPSPTEAFF.

The chain couples TRBV7-9 to TRBJ2-2; TRBD2 matches at 11 bases. The germline V gene has CDR1 SEHNR and CDR2 FQNEAQ (reference sequence). This CDR3 contains 16 residues. With V trimmed by 7 bases and J by 1 base, 5 bases remained unmatched. The CDR3 sequence is CASIIGLAGNTGELFF. The CDR3 DNA follows: TGTGCCAGCATCATCGGACTAGCGGGGAACACCGGGGAGCTGTTTTTT.

This rearrangement joins TRBV4-1 to TRBJ2-7; TRBD1 matches at 9 bases. Per germline, CDR1 MGHRA and CDR2 YSYEKL. This CDR3 has 15 residues. The trim removed 3 bases at V and 3 bases at J, leaving 6 bases unmatched. CDR3 sequence (DNA): TGCGCCAGCAGCCACCTCCCGGGACAGGGCTACGAGCAGTACTTC. Its protein is CASSHLPGQGYEQYF.

The table lists this clone with a count of one. V usage is TRBV18 and J usage is TRBJ2-3; 8 bases map to TRBD2. Trimming at V came to 2 bases and at J to 3 bases, leaving 4 bases not matched to a gene. CDR1 and CDR2 (germline): KGHSH, LQKENI. CDR3 length: 15 residues. This CDR3 is CASSPISGKTDTQYF. The CDR3 DNA reads TGTGCCAGCTCACCAATTAGCGGGAAAACAGATACGCAGTATTTT.

V is TRBV18 and J is TRBJ2-1; D possibly corresponds to TRBD2 (6 bases). The CDR3 sequence is 13 residues long. Per germline, CDR1 KGHSH and CDR2 LQKENI. The germline V and J ends were trimmed by 2 bases and 7 bases, with 9 bases remaining between them. Here the CDR3 DNA reads TGTGCCAGCTCACCAAGGGACTGGAATGAGCAGTTCTTC. Protein product: CASSPRDWNEQFF. The full variable domain, with the rest looked up from reference TRBV18 and TRBJ2-1, is NAGVMQNPRHLVRRRGQEARLRCSPMKGHSHVYWYRQLPEEGLKFMVYLQKENIIDESGMPKERFSAEFPKEGPSILRIQQVVRGDSAAYFCASSPRDWNEQFFGPGTRLTVL.

The chain links TRBV9 to TRBJ1-2; a weak D match, TRBD1 (6 bases). The germline CDR1 and CDR2 sequences are SGDLS and YYNGEE. The CDR3 sequence is 12 residues long. The V gene lost 4 bases and the J gene lost 8 bases, with 12 bases spanning the gap. CDR3 coding DNA: TGTGCCAGCAGCCACAGGGTGGAAGGCTACACCTTC. Translated: CASSHRVEGYTF.

The chain carries TRBV28 and TRBJ1-1; D not resolved. CDR1 is MDHEN, CDR2 SYDVKM, per germline. The V and J ends lost 4 bases and 7 bases respectively, with 19 bases between them. The CDR3 consists of 15 residues. CDR3 in amino acids: CASSSPWGGRNEAFF. The CDR3 DNA reads as TGTGCCAGCAGTTCACCCTGGGGAGGGCGTAATGAAGCTTTCTTT.